This T cell receptor beta chain was captured in a study of HIV-infected patients and healthy controls. Alpha and beta constant-region primers primed reverse transcription of approximately 460 ng RNA. Separate chain-specific third strand synthesis with multiplexing indices produced the alpha and beta libraries. TCRdb passed the 5' RACE reads through MiXCR, listing each CDR3 protein once. The table lists about 8,600 distinct CDR3 sequences, around 9.3% of them singletons. Germline lookup yields CDR1 ENHRY and CDR2 SYGVKD. J was trimmed by 0 bases and V by 10 bases; bases with no gene match: 15. This CDR3 spans 17 amino acids. This clonotype is classed as medium-sized. Antiretroviral therapy had run roughly three months, about 14 weeks, before follow-up blood collection. No cell fractionation was done, so the repertoire covers all unsorted peripheral blood T cells.

Sequences were derived from blood, sampled during antiretroviral therapy. The genes are TRBV10-3 and TRBJ2-3; TRBD1 matches 8 bases. The receptor comes from an adult with HIV infection. The CDR3 sequence is CATRPSPGQASTDTQYF. The CDR3 DNA reads TGTGCCACCAGACCATCACCGGGACAGGCAAGCACAGATACGCAGTATTTT.